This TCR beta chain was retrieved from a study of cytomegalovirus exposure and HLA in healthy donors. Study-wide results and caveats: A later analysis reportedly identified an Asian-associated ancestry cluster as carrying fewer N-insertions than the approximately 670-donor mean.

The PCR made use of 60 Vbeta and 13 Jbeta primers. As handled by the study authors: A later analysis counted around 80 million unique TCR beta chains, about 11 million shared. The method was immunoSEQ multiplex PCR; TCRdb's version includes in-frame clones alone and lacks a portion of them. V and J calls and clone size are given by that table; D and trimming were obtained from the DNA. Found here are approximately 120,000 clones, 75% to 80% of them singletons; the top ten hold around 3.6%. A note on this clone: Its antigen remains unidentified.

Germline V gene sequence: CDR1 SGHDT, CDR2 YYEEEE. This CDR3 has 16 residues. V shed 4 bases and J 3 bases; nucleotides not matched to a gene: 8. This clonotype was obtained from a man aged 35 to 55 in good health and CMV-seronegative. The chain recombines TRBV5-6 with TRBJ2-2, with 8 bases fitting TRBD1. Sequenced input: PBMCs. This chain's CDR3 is CASSTGTGGDTGELFF. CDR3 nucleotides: TGTGCCAGCAGCACTGGGACAGGTGGGGACACCGGGGAGCTGTTTTTT.